Listed here are 11 T cell receptor beta chains from one sample, sequenced in a study of OX40 agonist ivuxolimab in advanced cancers. Using immunoSEQ multiplex PCR, the repertoire was profiled, and TCRdb retains in-frame clones only, with some absent. Among tens of thousands of clones listed, 85% to 95% were seen once. The starting material was CD4+ or CD8+ T cells sorted from blood, obtained in a trial of the OX40 agonist ivuxolimab. The receptors were sampled from an adult with an advanced solid tumor such as melanoma, head and neck, liver or kidney cancer.

The chain joins TRBV28 to TRBJ2-5; tentatively, D is TRBD2 (5 bases). The CDR3 is made up of 14 amino acids. Germline loops: CDR1 MDHEN, CDR2 SYDVKM. V gave up 3 bases and J gave up 0 bases, with 8 bases separating them. The CDR3 region is CASSFPGNQETQYF. The CDR3 nucleotides are TGTGCCAGCAGTTTCCCGGGAAACCAAGAGACCCAGTACTTC.

This chain uses TRBV28 with TRBJ2-7; D ambiguous. V lost 5 bases and J lost 3, with 20 bases in between. This CDR3 has 16 residues. Germline V lookup: CDR1 MDHEN, CDR2 SYDVKM. CDR3 coding DNA: TGTGCCAGCAGTCCGTCCGACGCCCTAGAAGGCTACGAGCAGTACTTC. Its protein product is CASSPSDALEGYEQYF.

This clone was seen once. The gene calls are TRBV29-1 and TRBJ2-7, with 10 positions matching TRBD2. Germline trimming cut 5 bases from V and 5 bases from J; bases unmatched to any gene: 6. The length of the CDR3 is 13 residues. Germline CDR1 is SQVTM and CDR2 is ANQGSEA. CDR3 residues: CSVTAGGPDEQYF. The CDR3 DNA reads TGCAGCGTTACAGCGGGAGGGCCAGACGAGCAGTACTTC.

The chain combines TRBV30 with TRBJ2-1; D may correspond to TRBD1 or TRBD2 (5 bases each). Trimming removed 1 base at V and 2 bases at J, with 12 bases between. Germline loops: CDR1 GTSNPN, CDR2 SVGIG (reference sequence). The CDR3 is 15 residues long. The CDR3 nucleotides are TGTGCCTGGAGTGGAGGAGTGGGGGCCTACAATGAGCAGTTCTTC. Amino acids: CAWSGGVGAYNEQFF.

The J gene is TRBJ2-1, the V gene TRBV4-1; D is unclear. CDR3 length: 13 residues. Germline CDR1 MGHRA, CDR2 YSYEKL. Trimming cost V 8 bases and J 2 bases, with 10 bases left between them. The DNA for the CDR3 is TGCGCCAGCGGCACCCGTCCCTACAATGAGCAGTTCTTC. Encoded protein: CASGTRPYNEQFF.

This clone appeared a few times. This chain joins TRBV5-1 and TRBJ2-7; D is possibly TRBD1 or TRBD2 (6 bases each). Germline V gene data show CDR1 as SGHRS and CDR2 as YFSETQ. This CDR3 is built from 14 residues. V gave up 5 bases and J gave up 2 bases, with 14 bases separating them. The CDR3 protein is CASRWGDTAYEQYF. The CDR3 region has the DNA TGCGCCAGCAGATGGGGGGACACGGCCTACGAGCAGTACTTC.

V is TRBV28 and J is TRBJ2-7; 12 positions agree with TRBD1. V trimming: 5 bases; J trimming: 4 bases; junction bases outside the gene matches: 12. Per the germline V gene, CDR1 is MDHEN and CDR2 is SYDVKM. There are 17 residues in the CDR3. CDR3 bases: TGTGCCAGCAGTAGAACCGCCGGGACAGGGGGCGCGTACGAGCAGTACTTC. Translation: CASSRTAGTGGAYEQYF.

The V and J genes are TRBV11-3 and TRBJ2-2; no clear D gene. Per germline, CDR1 SGHNT and CDR2 YENEEA. The CDR3 contains 15 residues. V was shortened by 2 bases and J by 6 bases, with 13 bases between the two germline ends. This CDR3 reads CASSLPSLGPGELFF. DNA for the CDR3: TGTGCCAGCAGCTTACCATCTCTGGGTCCCGGGGAGCTGTTTTTT.

The chain links TRBV10-3 to TRBJ1-5, with D hard to call. Germline values: CDR1 ENHRY, CDR2 SYGVKD. The CDR3 length is 12 residues. V was cut by 3 bases and J by 5 bases, with 5 bases left in between. Here the CDR3 DNA reads TGTGCCATCAGTGACCCGGATCAGCCCCAGCATTTT. This sequence encodes CAISDPDQPQHF.

This clone has just a few counts. V is TRBV6-4 and J is TRBJ2-2, with 8 bases matching TRBD1. The germline V gene encodes CDR1 MRHNA and CDR2 SNTAGT. V was pared by 6 bases and J by 3 bases, with 6 bases of the junction left unmatched. CDR3 length: 15 amino acids. The CDR3 protein is CASSDGQGDTGELFF. CDR3 nucleotide sequence: TGTGCCAGCAGCGATGGACAGGGAGACACCGGGGAGCTGTTTTTT.

CDR3 sequence: CASSWGTYNEQFF. CDR3 sequence (DNA): TGTGCCAGCAGCTGGGGCACCTACAATGAGCAGTTCTTC. The chain is built from TRBV27 and TRBJ2-1; perhaps TRBD1 as D (5 bases). From germline, CDR1 is MNHEY and CDR2 SMNVEV (reference sequence). The CDR3 length is 13 residues. V dropped 6 bases and J dropped 2 bases, with 8 bases sitting between them.